Listed below are T cell receptor beta chains from one sample, sequenced in a study of T cells in Graves' hyperthyroidism and ophthalmopathy. TCRdb itself ran the multiplex PCR reads through MiXCR, one entry per CDR3 protein. The sample holds around 350,000 distinct CDR3 sequences; less than 15% are singletons and the top ten take roughly 8.3%. Sequencing was done on a sample of blood. The receptors were gathered from a young woman with Graves' hyperthyroidism. CDR3s leave out the opening cysteine and the closing phenylalanine or tryptophan. D genes are given only for firm matches.

V	D	CDR3
TRBV12-3/TRBV12-4	.	ASSPDTGNPAEAF
TRBV11-2	TRBD1	ASSLAPGTVTYEQY
TRBV6-1	TRBD1	ASSEYDRGLNYGYT
TRBV10-3	.	AISESVGTETQY
TRBV20-1	TRBD2	SAPSGEAQETQY
TRBV5-6	.	ASLFAGGAYGYT
TRBV9	.	ASSVERASEKLF
TRBV12-5	.	AGEVDTEAF
TRBV7-2	TRBD2	ASSLRQGGSDVWNEQF
TRBV7-2	TRBD2	ASSLAGTSGPRGYLYEQY
TRBV20-1	.	SARDDGQQTGTGELF
TRBV12-3/TRBV12-4	.	ASSAGITEAF
TRBV5-8	.	ASSLVKGYNSPLH
TRBV18	.	ASSPHPRTVGGEQY
TRBV6-1	.	ASSEGRIYEQY
TRBV25-1	.	ASSGGRGEGNQPQH
TRBV7-3	TRBD2	ASSSSPRDYYTGELF
TRBV7-9	TRBD2	ASSVLLAGVTDTQY
TRBV5-6	TRBD1	ASSLEGTGAETQY
TRBV20-1	.	SARPPGRGGYGYT
TRBV20-1	.	SAGTGGYEQY
TRBV5-1	.	ASRIAGTHTDTQY
TRBV7-9	.	ASSLPGGQLTDTQY
TRBV6-1	TRBD2	ASSKGLTGGGNEQF